This TCR beta chain was obtained from a study of T cells in women clearing cervical HPV infection. Overall study: Case blood was drawn when the lesion was first found; control blood after infection became undetectable.

The CDR3 sequence is 13 residues long. Germline V gene data show CDR1 as DFQATT and CDR2 as SNEGSKA (reference sequence). The study's findings and limits: CIN3+ cases had significantly higher TCR repertoire richness than controls, but evenness did not differ.

On this clone: What it binds is unknown. The read terminates 3 residues ahead of where the CDR3 ends, so the germline J gene completes it.

immunoSEQ multiplex PCR used an average of around 1,200 ng genomic DNA. The repertoire was sequenced with immunoSEQ multiplex PCR; TCRdb's copy has only in-frame clones and lacks some. This repertoire comprises 31,000 or so clones; its ten largest clones make up 6% to 7%. The sample was blood buffy coat. The clonotype was recovered from a woman aged 18-69 years with a cervical HPV16 infection that either progressed to CIN3+ or cleared (not recorded which). The chain carries TRBV20-1 and TRBJ2-3, with D possibly being TRBD2 (6 bases). CDR3 sequence: CSARDRGYQPQYF. The sequenced part of the CDR3 DNA is TGCAGTGCTAGAGATCGGGGGTATCAGCCG.